This entry describes one TCR beta chain. The antigen remains undetermined. The germline CDR1 and CDR2 sequences are MNHEY and SVGAGI. The CDR3 is 12 residues long. The V end was cut by 2 bases, the J end by 8 bases, with 9 bases between. The sample is drawn from a study of cytomegalovirus exposure and HLA in healthy donors. The PCR was carried out with 60 Vbeta primers and 13 Jbeta primers. Profiling relied on immunoSEQ multiplex PCR, and the TCRdb table lists in-frame clones only, not all of them. Of 150,000 to 200,000 clones listed, approximately 80% are singletons. Study results and limitations: Common viral pathogens seemed, in a later analysis, to connect with several of the most significant clusters.

The chain carries TRBV6-5 and TRBJ1-2; D may be TRBD1 (6 bases). Material for sequencing was PBMCs. This receptor was taken from a woman aged 40-49 years in good health and CMV-seropositive. CDR3 sequence: CASSYIGGGYTF. The CDR3 DNA sequence: TGTGCCAGCAGTTACATAGGGGGAGGCTACACCTTC.